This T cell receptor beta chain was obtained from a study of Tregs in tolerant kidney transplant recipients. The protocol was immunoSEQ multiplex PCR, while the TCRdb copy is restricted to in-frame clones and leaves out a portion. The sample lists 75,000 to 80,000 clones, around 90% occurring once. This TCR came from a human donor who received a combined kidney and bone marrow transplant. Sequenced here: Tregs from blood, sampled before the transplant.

The DNA for the CDR3 is TGTGCCTCCGTGGACAGCACTGAAGCTTTCTTT. Amino acid sequence: CASVDSTEAFF. The gene calls are TRBV30 and TRBJ1-1; TRBD1 might be the D (6 bases). Germline V lookup: CDR1 GTSNPN, CDR2 SVGIG (reference sequence). V was shortened by 7 bases and J by 4 bases, with 10 bases between the two germline ends. CDR3 length equals 11 residues.